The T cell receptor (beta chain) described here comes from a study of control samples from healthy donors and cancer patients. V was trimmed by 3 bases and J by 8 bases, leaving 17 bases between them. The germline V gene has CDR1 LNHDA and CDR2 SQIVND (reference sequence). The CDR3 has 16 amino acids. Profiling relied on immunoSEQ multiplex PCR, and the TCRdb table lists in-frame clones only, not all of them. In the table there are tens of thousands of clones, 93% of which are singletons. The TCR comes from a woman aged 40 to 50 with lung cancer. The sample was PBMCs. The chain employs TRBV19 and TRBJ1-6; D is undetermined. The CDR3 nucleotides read TGTGCCAGTAGTATTATCACGAGGAGGGCAGATTCACCCCTCCACTTT. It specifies CASSIITRRADSPLHF.